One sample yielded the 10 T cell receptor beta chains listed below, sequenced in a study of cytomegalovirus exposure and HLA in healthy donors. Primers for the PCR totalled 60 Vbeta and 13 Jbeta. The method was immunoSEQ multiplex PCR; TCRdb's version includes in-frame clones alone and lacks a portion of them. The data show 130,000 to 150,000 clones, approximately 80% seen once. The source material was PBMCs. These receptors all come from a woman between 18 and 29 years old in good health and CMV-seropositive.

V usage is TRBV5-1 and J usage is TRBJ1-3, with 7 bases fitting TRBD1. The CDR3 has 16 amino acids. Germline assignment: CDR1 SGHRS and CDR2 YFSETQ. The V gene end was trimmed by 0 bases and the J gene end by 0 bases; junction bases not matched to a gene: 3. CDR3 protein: CASSLVPGGSGNTIYF. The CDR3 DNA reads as TGCGCCAGCAGCTTGGTCCCAGGGGGCTCTGGAAACACCATATATTTT.

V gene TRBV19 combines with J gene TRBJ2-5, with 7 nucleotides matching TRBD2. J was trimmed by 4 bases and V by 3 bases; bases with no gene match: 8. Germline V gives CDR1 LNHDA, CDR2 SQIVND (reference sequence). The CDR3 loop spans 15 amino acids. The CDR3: CASSMRAGLAETQYF. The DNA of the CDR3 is TGTGCCAGTAGTATGCGAGCGGGGTTGGCAGAGACCCAGTACTTC.

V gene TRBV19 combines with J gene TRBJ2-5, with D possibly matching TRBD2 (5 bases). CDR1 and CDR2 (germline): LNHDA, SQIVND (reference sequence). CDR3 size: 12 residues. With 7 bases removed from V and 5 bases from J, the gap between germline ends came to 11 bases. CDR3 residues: CASTPGKETQYF. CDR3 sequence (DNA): TGTGCCAGTACCCCGGGGAAGGAGACCCAGTACTTC.

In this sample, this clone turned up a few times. The CDR3 here is CASSFGDRAQETQYF. CDR3 nucleotide sequence: TGTGCCAGCAGCTTCGGAGACAGGGCCCAAGAGACCCAGTACTTC. The V call is TRBV5-6, the J call TRBJ2-5; 7 nucleotides match TRBD1. The germline CDR1 and CDR2 sequences are SGHDT and YYEEEE. With V trimmed by 2 bases and J by 1 base, 5 bases remained unmatched. The CDR3 is 15 amino acids.

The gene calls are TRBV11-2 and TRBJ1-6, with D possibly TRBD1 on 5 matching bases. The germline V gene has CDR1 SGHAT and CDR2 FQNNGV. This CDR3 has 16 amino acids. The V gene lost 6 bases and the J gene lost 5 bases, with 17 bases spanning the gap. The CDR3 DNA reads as TGTGCCAGCAGACATCATCCAGGGCATCATAATTCACCCCTCCACTTT. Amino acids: CASRHHPGHHNSPLHF. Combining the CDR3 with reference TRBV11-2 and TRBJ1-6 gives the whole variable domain EAGVAQSPRYKIIEKRQSVAFWCNPISGHATLYWYQQILGQGPKLLIQFQNNGVVDDSQLPKDRFSAERLKGVDSTLKIQPAKLEDSAVYLCASRHHPGHHNSPLHFGNGTRLTVT.

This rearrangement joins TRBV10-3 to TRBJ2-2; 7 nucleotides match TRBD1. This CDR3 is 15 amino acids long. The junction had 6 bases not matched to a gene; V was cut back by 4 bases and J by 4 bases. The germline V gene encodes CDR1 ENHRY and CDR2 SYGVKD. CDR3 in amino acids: CAISGQGGSTGELFF. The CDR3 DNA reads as TGTGCCATCAGTGGACAGGGTGGTAGCACCGGGGAGCTGTTTTTT.

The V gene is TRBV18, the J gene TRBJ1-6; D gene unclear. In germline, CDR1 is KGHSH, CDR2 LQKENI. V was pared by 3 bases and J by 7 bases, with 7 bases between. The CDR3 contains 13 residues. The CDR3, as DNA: TGTGCCAGCTCACCTAGGGAGAATTCACCCCTCCACTTT. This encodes CASSPRENSPLHF.

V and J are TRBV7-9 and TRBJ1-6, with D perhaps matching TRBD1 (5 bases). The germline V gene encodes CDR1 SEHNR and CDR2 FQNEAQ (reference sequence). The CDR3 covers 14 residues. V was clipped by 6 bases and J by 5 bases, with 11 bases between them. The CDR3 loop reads CASSRTSNNSPLHF. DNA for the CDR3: TGTGCCAGCAGTCGGACAAGCAATAATTCACCCCTCCACTTT. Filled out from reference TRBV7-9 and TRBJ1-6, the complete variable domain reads DTGVSQNPRHKITKRGQNVTFRCDPISEHNRLYWYRQTLGQGPEFLTYFQNEAQLEKSRLLSDRFSAERPKGSFSTLEIQRTEQGDSAMYLCASSRTSNNSPLHFGNGTRLTVT.

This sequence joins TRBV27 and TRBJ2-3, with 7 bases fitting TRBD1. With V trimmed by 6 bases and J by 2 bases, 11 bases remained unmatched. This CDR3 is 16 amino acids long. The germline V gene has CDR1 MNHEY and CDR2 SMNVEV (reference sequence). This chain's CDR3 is CASRMIGQAYTDTQYF. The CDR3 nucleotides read TGTGCCAGCAGGATGATTGGACAGGCCTACACAGATACGCAGTATTTT.

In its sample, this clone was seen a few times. DNA for the CDR3: TGTGCCAGCATCCCGCAGACCGGGACAGTCTCTGGAAACACCATATATTTT. Encoded protein: CASIPQTGTVSGNTIYF. The V call is TRBV28, the J call TRBJ1-3, with TRBD1 matching 7 bases. Trimming removed 7 bases from V and 0 bases from J; junction bases left unmatched: 12. CDR1 and CDR2 from the germline V gene are MDHEN and SYDVKM. The CDR3 consists of 17 residues. Complete variable domain (other parts from reference TRBV28 and TRBJ1-3): DVKVTQSSRYLVKRTGEKVFLECVQDMDHENMFWYRQDPGLGLRLIYFSYDVKMKEKGDIPEGYSVSREKKERFSLILESASTNQTSMYLCASIPQTGTVSGNTIYFGEGSWLTVV.